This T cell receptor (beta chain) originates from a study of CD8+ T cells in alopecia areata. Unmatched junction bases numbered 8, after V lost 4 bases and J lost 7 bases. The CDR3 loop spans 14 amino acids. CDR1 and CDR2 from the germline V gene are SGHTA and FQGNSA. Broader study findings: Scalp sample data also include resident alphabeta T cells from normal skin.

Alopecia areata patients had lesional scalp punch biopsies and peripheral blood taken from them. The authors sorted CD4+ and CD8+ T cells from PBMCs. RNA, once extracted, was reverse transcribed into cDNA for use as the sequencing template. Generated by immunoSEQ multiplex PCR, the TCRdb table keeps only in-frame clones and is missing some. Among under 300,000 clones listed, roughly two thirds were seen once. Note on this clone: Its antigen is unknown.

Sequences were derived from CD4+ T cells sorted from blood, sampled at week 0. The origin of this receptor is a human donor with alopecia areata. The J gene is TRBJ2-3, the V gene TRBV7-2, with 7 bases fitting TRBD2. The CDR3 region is CASSSFGGGYTQYF. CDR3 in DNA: TGTGCCAGCAGCTCCTTCGGCGGGGGATATACGCAGTATTTT. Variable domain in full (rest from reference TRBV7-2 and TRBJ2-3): GAGVSQSPSNKVTEKGKDVELRCDPISGHTALYWYRQSLGQGLEFLIYFQGNSAPDKSGLPSDRFSAERTGGSVSTLTIQRTQQEDSAVYLCASSSFGGGYTQYFGPGTRLTVL.